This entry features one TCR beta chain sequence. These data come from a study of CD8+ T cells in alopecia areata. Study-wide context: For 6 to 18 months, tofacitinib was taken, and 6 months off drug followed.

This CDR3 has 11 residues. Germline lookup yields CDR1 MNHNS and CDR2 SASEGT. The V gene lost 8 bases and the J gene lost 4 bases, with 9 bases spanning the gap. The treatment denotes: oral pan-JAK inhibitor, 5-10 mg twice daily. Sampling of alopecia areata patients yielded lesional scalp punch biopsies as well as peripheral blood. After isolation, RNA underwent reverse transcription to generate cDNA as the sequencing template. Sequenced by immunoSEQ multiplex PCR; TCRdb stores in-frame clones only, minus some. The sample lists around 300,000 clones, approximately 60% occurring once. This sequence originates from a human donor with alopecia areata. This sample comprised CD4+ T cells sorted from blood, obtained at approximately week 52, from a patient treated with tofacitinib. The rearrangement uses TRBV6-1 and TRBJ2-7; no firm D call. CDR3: CASGRFYEQYF. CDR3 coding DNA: TGTGCCAGCGGAAGATTTTACGAGCAGTACTTC.